This TCR beta chain emerged from a study of blood T cells in healthy people across ages. Germline CDR1 MNHNY, CDR2 SVGAGI (reference sequence). This CDR3 comprises 15 residues. The V gene end was trimmed by 2 bases and the J gene end by 4 bases; junction bases not matched to a gene: 3. Through a sample-barcoded 5' primer and a J-beta primer mix, a second PCR was run for roughly 6 to 11 cycles. TCRdb processed the 5' RACE reads anew with MiXCR; each CDR3 protein has one entry. The sample consists of approximately 730,000 distinct CDR3 sequences, 35% to 45% of them appearing once. Isolated PBMCs totaled at least 7 million in each sample.

The receptor was isolated from a woman between 55 and 75 years old in good health. Sequenced material: blood. The chain joins TRBV6-6 to TRBJ2-3; 10 positions match TRBD1. The CDR3 sequence: CASSYETGGPDTQYF. In DNA, the CDR3 is TGTGCCAGCAGTTACGAGACAGGGGGCCCAGATACGCAGTATTTT.